This note documents a single T cell receptor (beta chain) sequence. The study recruited people aged about 18 to 89 years across more than 20 US areas. Cohort 3 donors counted as recovered after two negative PCRs, clearance, or resolved symptoms. The sample comes from a study of blood T cell repertoires in COVID-19. The CDR3 spans 17 residues. V shed 4 bases and J 3 bases; nucleotides not matched to a gene: 9. Germline CDR1 is LNHDA and CDR2 is SQIVND (reference sequence). The table came from immunoSEQ multiplex PCR; TCRdb's copy has only in-frame clones and leaves some out. The data show 320,000 or so clones, 87% seen once.

Material: PBMCs or T cells enriched from blood (not recorded which). This TCR derives from a woman aged 25-40 years who had recovered from COVID-19. This sequence joins TRBV19 and TRBJ2-3, with TRBD1 matching over 11 bases. CDR3: CASSTSGRDRGTDTQYF. The CDR3 nucleotides are TGTGCCAGTAGTACCTCAGGGAGGGACAGGGGGACAGATACGCAGTATTTT.